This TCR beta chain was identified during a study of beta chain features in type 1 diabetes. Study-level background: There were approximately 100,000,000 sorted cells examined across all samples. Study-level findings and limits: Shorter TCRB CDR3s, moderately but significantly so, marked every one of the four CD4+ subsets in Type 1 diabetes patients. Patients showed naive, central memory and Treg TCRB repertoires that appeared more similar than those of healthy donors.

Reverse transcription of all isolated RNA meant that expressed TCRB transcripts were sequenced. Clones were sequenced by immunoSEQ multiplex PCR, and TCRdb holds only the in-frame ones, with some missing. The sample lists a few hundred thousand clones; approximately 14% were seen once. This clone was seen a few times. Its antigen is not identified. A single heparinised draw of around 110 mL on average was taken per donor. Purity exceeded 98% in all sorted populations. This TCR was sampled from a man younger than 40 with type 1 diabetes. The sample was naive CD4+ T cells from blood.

The CDR3 spells CASSQETSGSGELFF. The CDR3 DNA is TGTGCCAGCAGCCAAGAAACTAGCGGGAGCGGGGAGCTGTTTTTT. The genes are TRBV4-2 and TRBJ2-2; TRBD2 matches at 11 bases. The trim removed 0 bases at V and 7 bases at J, leaving 1 base unmatched. Germline CDR1 and CDR2: LGHNA and YNFKEQ. The CDR3 totals 15 residues.